This paragraph covers one T cell receptor beta chain sequence. What it binds is unknown. Every isolated RNA sample was fully reverse transcribed, so sequencing captured expressed TCRB transcripts. Produced via immunoSEQ multiplex PCR; TCRdb's table is partial and in-frame only. Seen here are 900,000 or so clones, roughly 16% observed once, and the top ten hold 0.023%. This sample is drawn from a study of beta chain features in type 1 diabetes. In the study overall: Across the samples, 90 million to 120 million sorted cells were examined in total. Study findings and constraints: Reduced insertions and increased deletions marked VDJ junctions in type 1 diabetes patients.

CDR3 length: 14 residues. The junction had 4 bases not matched to a gene; V was cut back by 6 bases and J by 1 base. Germline V CDR1 and CDR2: MDHEN, SYDVKM. The chain couples TRBV28 to TRBJ2-7, with 9 nucleotides matching TRBD1. This TCR came from a young woman in good health. Material: naive CD4+ T cells from blood. DNA for the CDR3: TGTGCCAGCAGACCCGGGACAGGGTCCTACGAGCAGTACTTC. This translates into CASRPGTGSYEQYF.